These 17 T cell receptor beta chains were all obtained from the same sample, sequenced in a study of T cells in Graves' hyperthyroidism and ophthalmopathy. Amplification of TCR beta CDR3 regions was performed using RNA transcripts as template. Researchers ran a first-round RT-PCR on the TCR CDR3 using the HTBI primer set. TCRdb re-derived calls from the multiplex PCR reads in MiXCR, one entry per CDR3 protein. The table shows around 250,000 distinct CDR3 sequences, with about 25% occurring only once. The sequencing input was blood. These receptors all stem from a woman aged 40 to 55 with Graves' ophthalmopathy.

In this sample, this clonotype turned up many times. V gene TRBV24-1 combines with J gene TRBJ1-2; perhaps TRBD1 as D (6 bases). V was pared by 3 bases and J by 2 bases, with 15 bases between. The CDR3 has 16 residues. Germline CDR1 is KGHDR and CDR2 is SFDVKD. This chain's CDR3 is CATSDTRRGRNYGYTF. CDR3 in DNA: TGTGCCACCAGTGATACTCGCCGGGGGCGAAACTATGGCTACACCTTC.

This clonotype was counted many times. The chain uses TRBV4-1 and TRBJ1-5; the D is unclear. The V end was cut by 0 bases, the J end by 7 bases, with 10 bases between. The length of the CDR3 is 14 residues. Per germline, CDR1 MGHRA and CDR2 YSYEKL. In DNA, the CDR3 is TGCGCCAGCAGCCAAGATCTGGGAGGACAGCCCCAGCATTTT. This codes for CASSQDLGGQPQHF.

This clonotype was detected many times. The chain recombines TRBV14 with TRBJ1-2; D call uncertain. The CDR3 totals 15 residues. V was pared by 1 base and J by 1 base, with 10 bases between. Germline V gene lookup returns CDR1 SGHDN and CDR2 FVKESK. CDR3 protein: CASSQGTLNNYGYTF. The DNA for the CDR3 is TGTGCCAGCAGCCAAGGGACTCTAAATAACTATGGCTACACCTTC. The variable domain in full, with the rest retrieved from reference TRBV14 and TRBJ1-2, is EAGVTQFPSHSVIEKGQTVTLRCDPISGHDNLYWYRRVMGKEIKFLLHFVKESKQDESGMPNNRFLAERTGGTYSTLKVQPAELEDSGVYFCASSQGTLNNYGYTFGSGTRLTVV.

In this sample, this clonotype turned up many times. CDR3 in amino acids: CASRKGTDYGYTF. CDR3 DNA sequence: TGCGCCAGCAGGAAAGGGACAGACTATGGCTACACCTTC. The chain is built from TRBV5-1 and TRBJ1-2; TRBD1 matches 7 bases. Trimming cost V 5 bases and J 3 bases; bases outside gene matches: 4. This CDR3 contains 13 residues. Germline CDR1 and CDR2: SGHRS and YFSETQ.

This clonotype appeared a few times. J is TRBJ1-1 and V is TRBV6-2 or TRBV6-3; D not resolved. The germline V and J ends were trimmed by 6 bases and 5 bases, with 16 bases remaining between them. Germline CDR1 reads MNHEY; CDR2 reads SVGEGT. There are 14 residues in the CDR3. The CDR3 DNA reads TGTGCCAGCAGACGAAGGCAGGCCTCAACTGAAGCTTTCTTT. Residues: CASRRRQASTEAFF.

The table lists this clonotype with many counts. The CDR3, as DNA: TGTGCCAGCAGTTTAGGAGTCTCGGGAATCGCGAACACCGGGGAGCTGTTTTTT. Its protein product is CASSLGVSGIANTGELFF. This chain connects TRBV12-3 or TRBV12-4 to TRBJ2-2; D might be TRBD2 (5 bases). The CDR3 length is 18 residues. The germline V and J ends were trimmed by 1 base and 0 bases, with 15 bases remaining between them.

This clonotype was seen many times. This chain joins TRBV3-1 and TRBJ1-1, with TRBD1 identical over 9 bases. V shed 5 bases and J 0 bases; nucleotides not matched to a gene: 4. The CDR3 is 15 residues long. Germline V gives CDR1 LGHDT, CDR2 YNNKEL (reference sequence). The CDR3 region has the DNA TGTGCCAGCAGCGCAACAGGGGGCGTGAACACTGAAGCTTTCTTT. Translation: CASSATGGVNTEAFF.

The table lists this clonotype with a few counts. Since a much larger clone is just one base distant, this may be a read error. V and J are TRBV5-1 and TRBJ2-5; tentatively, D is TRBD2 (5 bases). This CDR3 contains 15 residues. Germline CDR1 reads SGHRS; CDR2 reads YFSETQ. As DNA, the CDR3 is TGCGCCAGCAGCTTGGTCAGCATGGGATGGGAGACCCGGTACTTC. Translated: CASSLVSMGWETRYF.

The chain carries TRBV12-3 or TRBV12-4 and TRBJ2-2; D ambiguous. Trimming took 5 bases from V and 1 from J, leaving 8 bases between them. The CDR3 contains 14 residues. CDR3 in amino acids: CASSPTMNTGELFF. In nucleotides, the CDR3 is TGTGCCAGCAGTCCTACGATGAACACCGGGGAGCTGTTTTTT.

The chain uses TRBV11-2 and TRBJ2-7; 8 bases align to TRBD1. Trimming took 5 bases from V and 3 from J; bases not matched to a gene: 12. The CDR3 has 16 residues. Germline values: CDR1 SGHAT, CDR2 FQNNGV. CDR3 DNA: TGTGCCAGCAGCCAAGCCGGGACAGGCTATGGCTACGAGCAGTACTTC. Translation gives CASSQAGTGYGYEQYF.

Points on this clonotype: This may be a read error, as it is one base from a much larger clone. CDR3 nucleotide sequence: TGCAGTGCTAGAGGGACTGGCGGGGCCTACGAGCAGTACTTC. Translated, it gives CSARGTGGAYEQYF. This chain links TRBV20-1 with TRBJ2-7; D is possibly TRBD2 (6 bases). The V end was cut by 1 base, the J end by 2 bases, with 12 bases between. There are 14 residues in the CDR3. The germline V gene has CDR1 DFQATT and CDR2 SNEGSKA (reference sequence).

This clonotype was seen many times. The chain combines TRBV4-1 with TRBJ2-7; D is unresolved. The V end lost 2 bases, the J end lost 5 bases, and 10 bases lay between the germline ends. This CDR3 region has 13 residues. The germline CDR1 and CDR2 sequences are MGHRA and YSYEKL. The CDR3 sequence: CASSQSRGHEQYF. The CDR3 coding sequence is TGCGCCAGCAGCCAATCGCGCGGCCACGAGCAGTACTTC.

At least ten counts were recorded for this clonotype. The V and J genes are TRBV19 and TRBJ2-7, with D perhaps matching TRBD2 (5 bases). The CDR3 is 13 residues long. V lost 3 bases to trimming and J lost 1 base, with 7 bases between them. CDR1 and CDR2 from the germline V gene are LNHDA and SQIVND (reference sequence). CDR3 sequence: CASSIGMSYEQYF. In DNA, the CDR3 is TGTGCCAGTAGTATCGGGATGTCCTACGAGCAGTACTTC. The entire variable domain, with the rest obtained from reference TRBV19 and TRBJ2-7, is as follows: DGGITQSPKYLFRKEGQNVTLSCEQNLNHDAMYWYRQDPGQGLRLIYYSQIVNDFQKGDIAEGYSVSREKKESFPLTVTSAQKNPTAFYLCASSIGMSYEQYFGPGTRLTVT.

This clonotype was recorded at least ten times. The CDR3 sequence is CASSQDLALAGSGELFF. Here the CDR3 DNA reads TGTGCCAGCAGCCAAGATTTGGCGCTAGCTGGGTCCGGGGAGCTGTTTTTT. The V gene is TRBV4-2, the J gene TRBJ2-2; TRBD2 is a possible D gene (5 bases). The CDR3 contains 17 residues. The germline gives CDR1 LGHNA, CDR2 YNFKEQ. The V gene lost 0 bases and the J gene lost 6 bases, with 17 bases spanning the gap.

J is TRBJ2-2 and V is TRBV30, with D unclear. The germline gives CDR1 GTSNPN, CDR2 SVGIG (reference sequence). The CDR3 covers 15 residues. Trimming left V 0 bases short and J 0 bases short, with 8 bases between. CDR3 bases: TGTGCCTGGAGTGTTGAGGACCCGAACACCGGGGAGCTGTTTTTT. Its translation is CAWSVEDPNTGELFF.

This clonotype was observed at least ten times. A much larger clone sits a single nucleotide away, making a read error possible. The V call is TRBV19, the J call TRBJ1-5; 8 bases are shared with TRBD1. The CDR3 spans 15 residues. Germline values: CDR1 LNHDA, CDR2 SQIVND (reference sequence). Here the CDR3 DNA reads TGTGCCAGTAGTGGGACAGGCTATAGCGATCAGCCCCAGCATTTT. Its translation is CASSGTGYSDQPQHF.

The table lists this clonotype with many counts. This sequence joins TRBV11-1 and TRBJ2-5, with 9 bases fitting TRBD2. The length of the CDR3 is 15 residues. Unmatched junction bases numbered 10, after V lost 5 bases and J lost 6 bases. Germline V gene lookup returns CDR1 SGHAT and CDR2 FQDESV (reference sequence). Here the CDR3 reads CASSQHSGGSQTQYF. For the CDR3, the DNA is TGTGCCAGCAGCCAGCATAGCGGGGGCTCGCAGACCCAGTACTTC.